The 11 T cell receptor beta chains below were found in one sample sequenced in a study of T cell repertoires in cytomegalovirus infection (dated by TCRdb to the late 2010s). What these receptors recognize is not known. The sample was run on an Illumina HiSeq 1500. TCRdb passed the public sequencing reads through fastp at Q25 and MiXCR, retaining productive beta sequences. Every entry covers one CDR3 protein and lists the most common genes and DNA from its rows. The sample yields approximately 1,000,000 distinct CDR3 sequences; approximately 31% were counted once. The top ten hold over 12% of the sample. According to the study, the label for this sample's treatment or condition signals: in vitro stimulation with specific CMV peptide epitopes to enrich CMV-specific T cells. Sequencing used cultured CD8+ T cells from PBMCs, obtained from culture after CMV antigen stimulation. The origin of the receptors is a human donor in good health (CMV status not recorded). Some clones in this sample may be carry-over from other donors' samples.

This clonotype was seen more than once but under ten times. The chain is built from TRBV12-3 or TRBV12-4 and TRBJ2-3; 8 bases align to TRBD1. CDR3 length: 14 amino acids. With V trimmed by 5 bases and J by 8 bases, 9 bases remained unmatched. The CDR3 DNA reads as TGTGCCAGCAGTCCCAGGGGGCTCAGGACTACGCAGTATTTT. This encodes CASSPRGLRTTQYF.

CDR3: CSARTGIGTMTIYSNQPQHF. The CDR3 nucleotides read TGCAGTGCTAGAACGGGAATCGGGACAATGACAATATATAGCAATCAGCCCCAGCATTTT. This rearrangement joins TRBV20-1 to TRBJ1-5; tentatively, D is TRBD1 (6 bases). Germline V gene data show CDR1 as DFQATT and CDR2 as SNEGSKA (reference sequence). The CDR3 has 20 amino acids. Trimming left V 2 bases short and J 0 bases short, with 26 bases between.

The sample holds a few counts of this clonotype. CDR3 sequence (DNA): TGTGCCAGCAGTATCGCTCGGGACGGATTTGAAGCTTTCTTT. It specifies CASSIARDGFEAFF. J is TRBJ1-1 and V is TRBV6-5; maybe TRBD1 (5 bases). The CDR3 runs 14 residues. V was clipped by 5 bases and J by 7 bases, with 17 bases between them. Germline V gives CDR1 MNHEY, CDR2 SVGAGI.

This clonotype has a count of ten or more. The chain links TRBV7-9 to TRBJ2-1; D ambiguous. CDR1 and CDR2 from the germline V gene are SEHNR and FQNEAQ (reference sequence). V lost 2 bases to trimming and J lost 9 bases, with 11 bases between them. CDR3 size: 13 residues. In DNA form, the CDR3 reads TGTGCCAGCAGCTTATCCAGCTCCCGTGAGCAGTTCTTC. It encodes CASSLSSSREQFF.

The chain recombines TRBV20-1 with TRBJ1-2; 8 bases match TRBD1. Unmatched junction bases numbered 11, after V lost 6 bases and J lost 5 bases. The CDR3 has 14 amino acids. The germline gives CDR1 DFQATT, CDR2 SNEGSKA (reference sequence). As DNA, the CDR3 is TGCAGTGCGACCCCCGACAGGGGAACATATGGCTACACCTTC. Its translation is CSATPDRGTYGYTF.

The chain has TRBV4-3 and TRBJ2-2; D is perhaps TRBD2 (6 bases). Germline-derived CDR1 and CDR2 are LGHNA and YSLEER. The CDR3 length is 15 residues. V was shortened by 0 bases and J by 5 bases, with 10 bases between the two germline ends. CDR3 residues: CASSQDHGGTGELFF. CDR3 nucleotide sequence: TGCGCCAGCAGCCAAGATCACGGGGGTACCGGGGAGCTGTTTTTT.

The J gene is TRBJ2-3, the V gene TRBV7-8; 12 nucleotides align to TRBD1. Trimming removed 1 base from V and 4 bases from J; junction bases left unmatched: 9. The CDR3 runs 18 residues. Germline loops: CDR1 SGHVS, CDR2 FQNEAQ. CDR3 residues: CASSLVVGDRGLADTQYF. For the CDR3, the DNA is TGTGCCAGCAGCTTAGTTGTCGGGGACAGGGGGCTTGCAGATACGCAGTATTTT.

The V gene is TRBV12-3 or TRBV12-4, the J gene TRBJ1-6; 7 nucleotides align to TRBD1. This CDR3 spans 13 amino acids. V shed 7 bases and J 7 bases; nucleotides not matched to a gene: 4. CDR3 sequence (DNA): TGTGCCAGCACCCAGGGGGGGAATTCACCCCTCCACTTT. Its protein product is CASTQGGNSPLHF.

The V gene is TRBV28, the J gene TRBJ1-6; D is unclear. V gave up 3 bases and J gave up 4 bases, with 16 bases separating them. CDR3 size: 17 residues. Per germline, CDR1 MDHEN and CDR2 SYDVKM. The CDR3 protein is CASSFGGGYSYNSPLHF. CDR3 coding DNA: TGTGCCAGCAGTTTTGGCGGAGGCTATTCGTATAATTCACCCCTCCACTTT.

The table lists this clonotype with a few counts. The chain uses TRBV19 and TRBJ2-1; D may be TRBD2 (6 bases). This CDR3 spans 14 amino acids. V lost 7 bases and J 2 bases, leaving 12 bases between the germline ends. CDR1 and CDR2 (germline): LNHDA, SQIVND (reference sequence). The CDR3 coding sequence is TGTGCCAGTACCCCGGGGACTGCCTACAATGAGCAGTTCTTC. The encoded protein is CASTPGTAYNEQFF.

The gene calls are TRBV18 and TRBJ2-2; D is tentatively TRBD1 or TRBD2 (6 bases each). Trimming cost V 6 bases and J 0 bases, with 23 bases left between them. From germline, CDR1 is KGHSH and CDR2 LQKENI. CDR3 size: 19 residues. The CDR3 nucleotides are TGTGCCAGCTCCCCCCGCGCCCTAAGGGGGGCGTCGAACACCGGGGAGCTGTTTTTT. It specifies CASSPRALRGASNTGELFF.